The entry below gives a single T cell receptor (beta chain) sequence along with its context. CDR3 length: 15 residues. Trimming took off 2 bases at V and 0 bases at J, with 9 bases between the two ends. Germline V CDR1 and CDR2: SGHDT, YYEEEE. The data are from a study of T cell clonotyping in hematopoietic cell transplantation. As for the study in general: Pretransplant recipient samples were taken after cytoreduction.

Time point indicated: recipient sample about 28 days before transplant, after cytoreduction. Samples: about 28 days before transplant, then days 30, 100 and 180 after. The data were produced by immunoSEQ multiplex PCR, yet TCRdb's version contains in-frame clones alone and is incomplete. The sample lists 25,000 to 30,000 clones; about 92% were seen once. The chain couples TRBV5-6 to TRBJ1-5; the D gene is possibly TRBD1 (5 bases). This sequence originates from a man between 50 and 59 years old with acute myeloid leukemia. Some clones in this sample may be carry-over from other donors' samples. Sequenced here: peripheral blood mononuclear cells, sampled before stem cell transplant. For the CDR3, the DNA is TGTGCCAGCAGCTTCAGGGCAGCTAGCAATCAGCCCCAGCATTTT. Translated, it gives CASSFRAASNQPQHF.